This entry features one TCR beta chain sequence. The data belong to a study of T cells in Graves' hyperthyroidism and ophthalmopathy. Every diagnosis used clinical symptoms, serum thyroxine and TRAb, thyroid ultrasound and orbital computed tomography. V gave up 4 bases and J gave up 6 bases; unmatched junction bases: 8. The CDR3 has 15 amino acids. Germline V lookup: CDR1 SGHNT, CDR2 YENEEA. RNA transcripts gave rise to amplified TCR beta CDR3 regions. The HTBI primer set served for first-round RT-PCR of the TCR CDR3. TCRdb re-called the multiplex PCR reads with MiXCR, one entry per CDR3 protein. This table has under 250,000 distinct CDR3 sequences, 17% appearing once.

The TCR originated in a man aged 50-59 years with Graves' hyperthyroidism. Sequenced sample: blood. This chain links TRBV11-3 with TRBJ2-2, with 7 bases identical to TRBD1. CDR3 residues: CASSSLYRGPGELFF. The CDR3 DNA reads TGTGCCAGCAGCTCTCTTTACAGGGGACCCGGGGAGCTGTTTTTT.